Presented here are 22 T cell receptor beta chains from one specimen sequenced in a study of T cells in Graves' hyperthyroidism and ophthalmopathy. From RNA transcripts, TCR beta CDR3 regions were amplified. HTBI primers were employed in a first-round RT-PCR of the TCR CDR3. TCRdb passed the multiplex PCR reads through MiXCR, listing each CDR3 protein once. The profile covers 400,000 or so distinct CDR3 sequences, with about 14% appearing a single time and about 18% taken by the ten largest. The sample was blood. The receptors shown here come from a woman between 25 and 40 years old with Graves' ophthalmopathy.

This clonotype was found many times. The genes are TRBV30 and TRBJ2-2, with D perhaps being TRBD1 or TRBD2 (7 bases each). The CDR3 totals 18 residues. Trimming took off 0 bases at V and 5 bases at J, with 22 bases between the two ends. CDR1 and CDR2 (germline): GTSNPN, SVGIG (reference sequence). The CDR3 reads CAWSVFRGVQGGTGELFF. As DNA, the CDR3 is TGTGCCTGGAGTGTGTTTAGGGGGGTGCAGGGGGGGACCGGGGAGCTGTTTTTT.

Note on this clonotype: At one end, the junction sequence differs from germline, possibly due to a read error. The rearrangement uses TRBV12-3 or TRBV12-4 and TRBJ1-1, with a tentative D call TRBD1 (5 bases). The length of the CDR3 is 14 residues. In nucleotides, the CDR3 is TGTGCCAGCGGGGCACGGATCCTTGGCACTGAAGCTCTCTTT. Its translation: CASGARILGTEALF.

This clonotype was seen many times. The V gene is TRBV30, the J gene TRBJ2-7; 9 nucleotides match TRBD2. The length of the CDR3 is 14 residues. Unmatched junction bases numbered 12, after V lost 7 bases and J lost 5 bases. Germline V lookup: CDR1 GTSNPN, CDR2 SVGIG (reference sequence). CDR3 loop: CASQVREGSNEQYF. The CDR3 DNA is TGTGCCTCCCAGGTGCGGGAGGGGAGTAACGAGCAGTACTTC.

This clonotype came up many times. The V call is TRBV2, the J call TRBJ2-1; no reliable D call. CDR3 length equals 11 residues. Germline lookup yields CDR1 SNHLY and CDR2 FYNNEI. The V end was cut by 5 bases, the J end by 7 bases, with 6 bases between. The CDR3 region is CASSSLNEQFF. The CDR3 DNA sequence: TGTGCCAGCAGTAGCTTGAATGAGCAGTTCTTC.

This clonotype has at least ten counts. J is TRBJ1-1 and V is TRBV5-1, with D possibly TRBD1 on 6 matching bases. This CDR3 contains 16 residues. V lost 1 base, J lost 5 bases, and 18 bases lay in between. Germline V gives CDR1 SGHRS, CDR2 YFSETQ. The CDR3: CASSLRDIESWTEAFF. The CDR3 DNA is TGCGCCAGCAGCTTGAGGGACATAGAGTCGTGGACTGAAGCTTTCTTT.

With respect to this clonotype: A much larger clone is a single base away; this may be a read error. The chain uses TRBV28 and TRBJ1-1; a weak D match, TRBD1 (6 bases). Trimming took off 5 bases at V and 3 bases at J, with 25 bases between the two ends. The CDR3 has 18 amino acids. Germline CDR1 reads MDHEN; CDR2 reads SYDVKM. CDR3 region: CASSLTGQFLGVDTEAFF. CDR3 DNA: TGTGCCAGCAGTCTGACAGGACAGTTCCTGGGCGTGGACACTGAAGCTTTCTTT.

This clonotype was observed a few times. The CDR3 nucleotides read TGCAGCGTCGGGGGGACCCAGTACTTC. This encodes CSVGGTQYF. This chain connects TRBV29-1 to TRBJ2-5; D may be TRBD2 (6 bases). Per germline, CDR1 SQVTM and CDR2 ANQGSEA. This CDR3 contains 9 residues. The V end was cut by 6 bases, the J end by 7 bases, with 6 bases between.

This rearrangement joins TRBV7-8 to TRBJ2-1, with D possibly TRBD2 on 7 matching bases. Between the trimmed V and J ends, which lost 4 bases and 15 bases, there was a span of 25 bases. The CDR3 is 15 residues long. Germline loops: CDR1 SGHVS, CDR2 FQNEAQ. The CDR3 nucleotides are TGTGCCAGCAGCTCCGGGGAGGGGGGGGCCTTAATGCCGTTCTTC. This encodes CASSSGEGGALMPFF.

This clonotype came up many times. The rearrangement links TRBV12-3 or TRBV12-4 to TRBJ1-4, with 10 positions matching TRBD1. The V and J ends lost 6 bases and 6 bases, in that order; junction bases with no gene match: 1. This CDR3 contains 13 residues. CDR3 sequence (DNA): TGTGCCAGCAGAGGACAGGGGGATGAAAAACTGTTTTTT. It yields the protein CASRGQGDEKLFF.

The rearrangement joins TRBV6-2 or TRBV6-3 to TRBJ2-1, with D tentatively TRBD2 (7 bases). V shed 0 bases and J shed 6 bases, with 12 bases lying between them. The CDR3 is made up of 15 amino acids. CDR1 is MNHEY, CDR2 SVGEGT, per germline. The CDR3 bases are TGTGCCAGCAGTTACTCTAGGGGGGGTCGCAATGAGCAGTTCTTC. This translates into CASSYSRGGRNEQFF.

This clonotype was picked up many times. This sequence joins TRBV9 and TRBJ2-1; 7 bases are shared with TRBD1. Germline CDR1 reads SGDLS; CDR2 reads YYNGEE. Trimming removed 3 bases from V and 6 bases from J; junction bases left unmatched: 12. The CDR3 totals 16 residues. The CDR3 bases are TGTGCCAGCAGCGCCCCTCGGGACAGTTCTTTCAATGAGCAGTTCTTC. This encodes CASSAPRDSSFNEQFF.

The genes are TRBV7-8 and TRBJ1-2; D gene ambiguous. V lost 2 bases and J lost 0, with 10 bases in between. Germline values: CDR1 SGHVS, CDR2 FQNEAQ. The CDR3 runs 15 residues. The chain's CDR3 is CASSLYGRTNYGYTF. The CDR3 coding sequence is TGTGCCAGCAGCTTATACGGCAGAACTAACTATGGCTACACCTTC. The whole variable domain, remainder taken from reference TRBV7-8 and TRBJ1-2, is GAGVSQSPRYKVAKRGQDVALRCDPISGHVSLFWYQQALGQGPEFLTYFQNEAQLDKSGLPSDRFFAERPEGSVSTLKIQRTQQEDSAVYLCASSLYGRTNYGYTFGSGTRLTVV.

This clonotype has at least ten counts. The J gene is TRBJ2-3, the V gene TRBV2; either TRBD1 or TRBD2 may supply D (7 bases each). Germline assignment: CDR1 SNHLY and CDR2 FYNNEI. Trimming cost V 6 bases and J 7 bases, with 20 bases left between them. The CDR3 sequence is 15 residues long. The CDR3 DNA follows: TGTGCCAGCAGAGCAGGGGGGGGGTTCGGATATACGCAGTATTTT. It codes for CASRAGGGFGYTQYF.

This clonotype was seen at least ten times. The chain combines TRBV3-1 with TRBJ1-4; D uncertain. The CDR3 covers 15 residues. Per germline, CDR1 LGHDT and CDR2 YNNKEL (reference sequence). V lost 2 bases and J 3 bases, leaving 10 bases between the germline ends. The CDR3: CASSQLGEANEKLFF. The CDR3 coding sequence is TGTGCCAGCAGCCAACTGGGAGAGGCTAATGAAAAACTGTTTTTT.

This clonotype was counted at least ten times. V is TRBV28 and J is TRBJ2-2; D not resolved. The V gene lost 9 bases and the J gene lost 6 bases, with 23 bases spanning the gap. Per germline, CDR1 MDHEN and CDR2 SYDVKM. The CDR3 runs 16 residues. The CDR3 region is CASGNKVFEPAGELFF. DNA for the CDR3: TGTGCCAGTGGGAATAAGGTTTTCGAACCCGCCGGGGAGCTGTTTTTT. Variable domain in full (rest from reference TRBV28 and TRBJ2-2): DVKVTQSSRYLVKRTGEKVFLECVQDMDHENMFWYRQDPGLGLRLIYFSYDVKMKEKGDIPEGYSVSREKKERFSLILESASTNQTSMYLCASGNKVFEPAGELFFGEGSRLTVL.

This clonotype came up a few times. The rearrangement uses TRBV19 and TRBJ2-1; 7 bases fit TRBD2. The V gene's germline CDR1 is LNHDA and CDR2 SQIVND (reference sequence). V trimming: 7 bases; J trimming: 6 bases; junction bases outside the gene matches: 9. The CDR3 length is 14 residues. CDR3 sequence (DNA): TGTGCCAGTAACAAGGGGACTATGGTCAATGAGCAGTTCTTC. Translation: CASNKGTMVNEQFF.

This clonotype appeared many times. The V gene is TRBV3-1, the J gene TRBJ2-1; no definite D call. The CDR3 runs 13 residues. Germline CDR1 and CDR2: LGHDT and YNNKEL (reference sequence). V was cut by 4 bases and J by 8 bases, with 12 bases left in between. The CDR3 DNA reads TGTGCCAGCAGCCTCCTCGTGCCCCATGAGCAGTTCTTC. Its protein product is CASSLLVPHEQFF.

This clonotype was counted at least ten times. The rearrangement uses TRBV12-3 or TRBV12-4 and TRBJ1-4; no definite D call. Between the trimmed V and J ends, which lost 0 bases and 12 bases, there was a span of 5 bases. The CDR3 length is 11 residues. This CDR3 reads CASSLALELFF. CDR3 nucleotides: TGTGCCAGCAGTTTAGCGCTAGAACTGTTTTTT.

Concerning this clonotype itself: Just one base apart from a much larger clone, this may be a read error. The CDR3 sequence is CSARGGKGTYEQYF. The CDR3, as DNA: TGCAGTGCTAGAGGTGGAAAGGGAACCTACGAGCAGTACTTC. This chain joins TRBV20-1 and TRBJ2-7; no reliable D call. V lost 1 base and J 2 bases, leaving 12 bases between the germline ends. Germline loops: CDR1 DFQATT, CDR2 SNEGSKA (reference sequence). This CDR3 has 14 residues.

This clonotype was picked up a small number of times. The V call is TRBV28, the J call TRBJ2-1; D possibly matches TRBD1 or TRBD2 (6 bases each). V lost 7 bases to trimming and J lost 10 bases, with 44 bases between them. In germline, CDR1 is MDHEN, CDR2 SYDVKM. This CDR3 has 22 amino acids. The CDR3 nucleotides are TGTGCCAGCATACAGCCAAAGTTTGCAAAAGGGGGGCCACCAATCTTCTCTCCCGAGCAGTTCTTC. Amino acids: CASIQPKFAKGGPPIFSPEQFF.

The V and J genes are TRBV29-1 and TRBJ2-5; 8 bases align to TRBD1. Trimming cost V 4 bases and J 2 bases; bases outside gene matches: 3. The CDR3 covers 13 residues. Germline V lookup: CDR1 SQVTM, CDR2 ANQGSEA. The CDR3 DNA reads as TGCAGCGTTGCAGGGGGCTTGCAAGAGACCCAGTACTTC. Translating it yields CSVAGGLQETQYF.

This clonotype appeared many times. This sequence joins TRBV30 and TRBJ2-5; D might be TRBD2 (6 bases). Per germline, CDR1 GTSNPN and CDR2 SVGIG (reference sequence). V lost 3 bases and J 7 bases, leaving 12 bases between the germline ends. This CDR3 comprises 12 residues. The CDR3 DNA reads TGTGCCTGGAGAGGTGGGGGAGGGACCCAGTACTTC. It specifies CAWRGGGGTQYF.